This T cell receptor (beta chain) is drawn from a study of Ad26.COV2.S vaccination and SARS-CoV-2 variants. Generated by immunoSEQ multiplex PCR, the TCRdb table keeps only in-frame clones and is missing some. The table has hundreds of thousands of clones, about 92% seen once; the top ten hold around 1.8%. This sample's treatment: over 15 received Ad26.COV2.S at low or high dose, single or two shots; 5 received placebo; per-sample allocation not given. Samples came from day 63 after the first vaccine or placebo injection. This clone was seen only a few times. Trimming shortened V by 9 bases and J by 6 bases, and 21 bases separated the two germline ends. This CDR3 has 14 amino acids. Germline CDR1 reads LNHDA; CDR2 reads SQIVND (reference sequence).

Sequenced here: peripheral blood, sampled in a trial of Ad26.COV2.S vaccine versus placebo. This chain links TRBV19 with TRBJ2-7; tentatively, D is TRBD2 (5 bases). This receptor was identified in a person aged 18-65 years who received the Ad26.COV2.S COVID-19 vaccine or a placebo. CDR3 DNA: TGTGCCAGCCAGCCCACTAGTTCGCAGCGCGAGCAGTACTTC. It yields the protein CASQPTSSQREQYF.